The rows below give T cell receptor beta chains drawn from one sample of a study of cytomegalovirus exposure and HLA in healthy donors. Repertoires were generated with immunoSEQ multiplex PCR, while TCRdb's copy carries only in-frame clones and drops some. The data contain about 160,000 clones, 75% to 85% of them singletons. The sequenced material came from PBMCs. These receptors came from a woman aged 45 to 65 in good health and CMV-seronegative. Both conserved end residues are part of each CDR3. A D gene is named only where the DNA matches it firmly. Clone size is shown for a subset of rows, as once, few, many or a class of expanded clone.

TRBV7-9,.,TRBJ2-2,TRBD1,CASSRSGTGGAGELFF,TGTGCCAGCAGCAGAAGTGGGACAGGGGGTGCCGGGGAGCTGTTTTTT
TRBV2,.,TRBJ2-1,TRBD2,CASSAAGGGDEQFF,TGTGCCAGCAGTGCGGCGGGGGGGGGCGATGAGCAGTTCTTC
TRBV7-2,.,TRBJ1-1,TRBD1,CASSPRGGQGAGTEAFF,TGTGCCAGCAGCCCGCGGGGGGGACAGGGGGCAGGCACTGAAGCTTTCTTT
TRBV6-6,.,TRBJ2-2,.,CASSHTEGGELFF,TGTGCCAGCAGTCACACAGAGGGCGGGGAGCTGTTTTTT
TRBV14,once,TRBJ1-1,.,CASSQQGGTEAFF,TGTGCCAGCAGCCAACAGGGAGGCACTGAAGCTTTCTTT
TRBV9,.,TRBJ1-4,TRBD1,CASSLTGANEKLFF,TGTGCCAGCAGCCTAACAGGGGCTAATGAAAAACTGTTTTTT
TRBV28,.,TRBJ2-5,TRBD2,CASSVPGLAGTGETQYF,TGTGCCAGCAGTGTCCCGGGACTAGCGGGGACAGGAGAGACCCAGTACTTC
TRBV6-4,few,TRBJ2-1,.,CASSSASSSYNEQFF,TGTGCCAGCAGCAGCGCCTCGAGCTCCTACAATGAGCAGTTCTTC
TRBV5-5,.,TRBJ2-3,.,CASSLEVALGGTDTQYF,TGTGCCAGCAGCTTGGAGGTGGCATTAGGGGGCACAGATACGCAGTATTTT
TRBV9,few,TRBJ1-2,.,CASSALSGNYGYTF,TGTGCCAGCAGCGCTCTCTCGGGGAACTATGGTTACACCTTC
TRBV9,once,TRBJ1-1,TRBD1,CASSVGGTGKFTEAFF,TGTGCCAGCAGCGTGGGGGGGACAGGGAAGTTCACTGAAGCTTTCTTT
TRBV27,.,TRBJ1-1,TRBD1,CASSHWDRVNTEAFF,TGTGCCAGCAGTCATTGGGACAGGGTGAACACTGAAGCTTTCTTT
TRBV5-1,.,TRBJ2-5,.,CASSLSLETQYF,TGCGCCAGCAGCTTGTCTTTGGAGACCCAGTACTTC
TRBV4-3,.,TRBJ2-7,.,CASSQELPSGIPYEQYF,TGCGCCAGCAGCCAAGAGCTCCCATCCGGGATCCCCTACGAGCAGTACTTC
TRBV6-1,.,TRBJ2-7,.,CASNSIDSYEQYF,TGTGCCAGCAACAGCATCGACTCCTACGAGCAGTACTTC
TRBV27,.,TRBJ2-1,.,CASSFRDSYNEQFF,TGTGCCAGCAGTTTTCGCGACTCCTACAATGAGCAGTTCTTC
TRBV19,.,TRBJ1-1,.,CASSISGNTEAFF,TGTGCCAGTAGTATTTCAGGGAACACTGAAGCTTTCTTT
TRBV2,.,TRBJ2-7,.,CASSTSRDSYEQYF,TGTGCCAGCAGTACCTCCAGGGACTCCTACGAGCAGTACTTC
TRBV18,.,TRBJ2-1,TRBD2,CASSPGLAAYNEQFF,TGTGCCAGCTCACCAGGTCTAGCGGCCTACAATGAGCAGTTCTTC
TRBV5-6,.,TRBJ2-5,TRBD1,CASSFYRDRGRETQYF,TGTGCCAGCAGCTTCTACCGGGACAGGGGGCGGGAGACCCAGTACTTC
TRBV5-6,.,TRBJ2-3,TRBD2,CASSIRTSVFTDTQYF,TGTGCCAGCAGCATAAGGACTAGCGTTTTCACAGATACGCAGTATTTT
TRBV25-1,few,TRBJ2-5,.,CASSPRGRETQYF,TGTGCCAGCAGCCCCAGGGGTAGGGAGACCCAGTACTTC
TRBV4-3,.,TRBJ1-5,.,CASSQDWRAALNQPQHF,TGCGCCAGCAGCCAAGATTGGAGGGCGGCGCTCAATCAGCCCCAGCATTTT
TRBV6-5,.,TRBJ2-2,.,CASRRDFDTGELFF,TGTGCCAGCAGGCGGGACTTCGACACCGGGGAGCTGTTTTTT
TRBV19,.,TRBJ2-1,.,CASSIGGADSYNEQFF,TGTGCCAGTAGTATAGGTGGGGCCGACTCCTACAATGAGCAGTTCTTC
TRBV11-2,.,TRBJ2-1,TRBD2,CASSLEVSGRSEQFF,TGTGCCAGCAGCTTAGAAGTTAGCGGGAGAAGTGAGCAGTTCTTC
TRBV18,.,TRBJ2-5,.,CASSPLDSQETQYF,TGTGCCAGCTCACCCCTGGACAGCCAAGAGACCCAGTACTTC
TRBV7-9,.,TRBJ2-1,TRBD1,CSSSPGQGDGNEQFF,TGTTCCAGCAGCCCCGGACAGGGGGACGGCAATGAGCAGTTCTTC
TRBV7-9,.,TRBJ1-1,.,CASSFGQTTEAFF,TGTGCCAGCAGCTTCGGACAGACTACCGAAGCTTTCTTT
TRBV19,.,TRBJ2-3,.,CASSIEGGSTDTQYF,TGTGCCAGTAGTATTGAGGGGGGGAGCACAGATACGCAGTATTTT
TRBV6-1,.,TRBJ2-7,.,CASSDTRTAYEQYF,TGTGCCAGCAGTGACACTCGAACCGCCTACGAGCAGTACTTC
TRBV4-1,.,TRBJ2-1,TRBD1,CASSPPGTVYNEQFF,TGCGCCAGCAGCCCTCCCGGGACAGTCTACAATGAGCAGTTCTTC
TRBV7-9,.,TRBJ2-2,.,CASSHGHFTGELFF,TGTGCCAGCAGCCACGGACACTTCACCGGGGAGCTGTTTTTT
TRBV5-6,once,TRBJ2-3,.,CASSRDRGKADTQYF,TGTGCCAGCAGCAGGGACCGGGGGAAAGCAGATACGCAGTATTTT
TRBV6-5,.,TRBJ2-5,TRBD1,CASSLGTALRRQYF,TGTGCCAGCAGCCTAGGGACAGCCCTACGACGACAGTACTTC
TRBV5-1,.,TRBJ2-3,.,CASLESAGPGDTQYF,TGCGCCAGCCTTGAGTCGGCAGGGCCTGGAGATACGCAGTATTTT
TRBV6-5,.,TRBJ2-7,TRBD2,CASRTGGSYEQYF,TGTGCCAGCAGGACCGGGGGGTCCTACGAGCAGTACTTC
TRBV7-9,.,TRBJ1-4,TRBD1,CASSSNYGQGRNEKLFF,TGTGCCAGCAGCTCAAACTATGGACAGGGTCGGAATGAAAAACTGTTTTTT
TRBV12-5,.,TRBJ2-5,TRBD1,CASGLVRSAGGFQETQYF,TGTGCTAGTGGTTTGGTACGATCGGCAGGGGGATTCCAAGAGACCCAGTACTTC
TRBV7-2,.,TRBJ2-3,TRBD2,CASSFGGGGRGTQYF,TGTGCCAGCAGCTTCGGCGGGGGGGGGCGGGGGACGCAGTATTTT
TRBV10-3,.,TRBJ1-2,.,CATQTDRENGYTF,TGTGCCACCCAAACAGACAGAGAGAATGGCTACACCTTC
TRBV2,.,TRBJ2-5,.,CASSYPTGQETQYF,TGTGCCAGCAGTTATCCTACGGGCCAAGAGACCCAGTACTTC
TRBV28,.,TRBJ2-7,TRBD2,CASSLFPSSGGYEQYF,TGTGCCAGCAGTTTATTCCCCTCTAGCGGGGGTTACGAGCAGTACTTC
TRBV30,once,TRBJ2-1,TRBD1,CAWSVEQGSYNEQFF,TGTGCCTGGAGTGTAGAACAGGGGTCCTACAATGAGCAGTTCTTC
TRBV11-2,.,TRBJ2-7,TRBD1,CASSLGTGAYEQYF,TGTGCCAGCAGCCTAGGGACAGGCGCCTACGAGCAGTACTTC